The next 23 T cell receptor beta chains were all read from a single sample in a study of shared clonotypes between healthy human individuals (dated by TCRdb to about 2020). CD8 naive samples were obtained by positive selection for CCR7 among CD45RO-negative cells, yielding a CD45RA+CCR7+ population from which TemRA cells were excluded. Preparation of the library involved the immunoSEQ multiplex PCR assay. The clones in this table, taken by TCRdb from immuneACCESS, are in-frame only. Not every clone is retained; where verified, under half of the shortfall comes from an unresolved V gene, and the cause of the rest is unknown. The sample has some 2,000,000 clones on record, about 95% of them singletons. The ten largest clones take up roughly 1% of the sample. The sample taken for sequencing was naive CD8+ T cells sorted from blood. The cell subset or site label on this specimen signifies: CD45RA+CCR7+. Receptors were obtained from a young man in good health.

The gene calls are TRBV5-1 and TRBJ2-5; D not resolved. The CDR3 length is 15 residues. Germline lookup yields CDR1 SGHRS and CDR2 YFSETQ. V was trimmed by 0 bases and J by 0 bases, leaving 9 bases between them. The CDR3 region is CASSLVEQNQETQYF. The CDR3 region has the DNA TGCGCCAGCAGCTTGGTAGAACAGAACCAAGAGACCCAGTACTTC.

The rearrangement joins TRBV5-8 to TRBJ2-1, with D uncertain. The CDR3 extends over 11 amino acids. Trimming shortened V by 7 bases and J by 9 bases, and 11 bases separated the two germline ends. Germline V gene sequence: CDR1 SGHTS, CDR2 YDEGEE. CDR3 DNA sequence: TGTGCCAGCGTCCTGGGCGGTGAGCAGTTCTTC. Residues: CASVLGGEQFF. Filled out from reference TRBV5-8 and TRBJ2-1, the complete variable domain reads EAGVTQSPTHLIKTRGQQATLRCSPISGHTSVYWYQQALGLGLQFLLWYDEGEERNRGNFPPRFSGRQFPNYSSELNVNALELEDSALYLCASVLGGEQFFGPGTRLTVL.

This clone was seen just once. V gene TRBV9 combines with J gene TRBJ2-7, with D possibly called TRBD1 or TRBD2 (5 bases each). Germline assignment: CDR1 SGDLS and CDR2 YYNGEE. This CDR3 spans 15 amino acids. The V end was cut by 0 bases, the J end by 3 bases, with 13 bases between. DNA for the CDR3: TGTGCCAGCAGCGTAGGTTGGGACCGTATCTACGAGCAGTACTTC. It yields the protein CASSVGWDRIYEQYF.

The rearrangement links TRBV7-9 to TRBJ1-5; 9 positions match TRBD1. Germline lookup yields CDR1 SEHNR and CDR2 FQNEAQ (reference sequence). The ends lost 4 bases at V and 0 bases at J; junction bases unmatched: 7. The CDR3 extends over 17 amino acids. This CDR3 reads CASSYTGGPYSNQPQHF. The CDR3 region has the DNA TGTGCCAGCAGCTACACAGGGGGCCCATATAGCAATCAGCCCCAGCATTTT.

The table lists this clone with a count of one. This chain links TRBV27 with TRBJ1-2; 8 bases match TRBD1. The germline V gene has CDR1 MNHEY and CDR2 SMNVEV (reference sequence). The V and J ends lost 4 bases and 3 bases, in that order; junction bases with no gene match: 4. The CDR3 is made up of 14 amino acids. The CDR3 DNA is TGTGCCAGCAGTTCAGGGGGCCTTTACTATGGCTACACCTTC. This sequence encodes CASSSGGLYYGYTF.

The gene calls are TRBV28 and TRBJ2-7, with D perhaps TRBD2 (6 bases). The CDR3 runs 15 residues. Trimming shortened V by 6 bases and J by 1 base, and 16 bases separated the two germline ends. Germline-derived CDR1 and CDR2 are MDHEN and SYDVKM. CDR3 region: CASRAGSGDSYEQYF. In DNA, the CDR3 is TGTGCCAGCAGGGCAGGTAGCGGAGATTCCTACGAGCAGTACTTC. Full variable domain (missing parts from reference TRBV28 and TRBJ2-7): DVKVTQSSRYLVKRTGEKVFLECVQDMDHENMFWYRQDPGLGLRLIYFSYDVKMKEKGDIPEGYSVSREKKERFSLILESASTNQTSMYLCASRAGSGDSYEQYFGPGTRLTVT.

The chain couples TRBV5-4 to TRBJ1-1; D is ambiguous. The CDR3 consists of 13 residues. Germline loops: CDR1 SGHNT, CDR2 YYREEE (reference sequence). Between the trimmed V and J ends, which lost 5 bases and 1 base, there was a span of 9 bases. The CDR3 protein is CASSLQQNTEAFF. The DNA for the CDR3 is TGTGCCAGCAGTTTGCAGCAGAACACTGAAGCTTTCTTT.

The rearrangement joins TRBV12-2 to TRBJ1-2; the table assigns TRBD1, which was not confirmed against the DNA. TRBV12-2 is flagged as a pseudogene. The CDR3 has 15 residues. The CDR3 spells CASRPRDRRCYGYTF. The CDR3 bases are TGTGCAAGTCGACCTAGGGACAGACGATGCTATGGCTACACCTTC.

The chain couples TRBV15 to TRBJ2-1; D remains unclear. Germline lookup yields CDR1 LNHNV and CDR2 YYDKDF (reference sequence). The CDR3 covers 12 residues. V lost 5 bases and J 6 bases, leaving 8 bases between the germline ends. The CDR3 DNA reads as TGTGCCACCAGCCACCTAGGCAATGAGCAGTTCTTC. Protein product: CATSHLGNEQFF.

The chain carries TRBV6-4 and TRBJ2-3, with TRBD1 matching over 7 bases. V lost 4 bases, J lost 12 bases, and 13 bases stayed unmatched. Germline V gene lookup returns CDR1 MRHNA and CDR2 SNTAGT. CDR3 length: 14 amino acids. This chain's CDR3 is CASSVHLTGQDQYF. The CDR3 DNA is TGTGCCAGCAGTGTCCATCTAACCGGACAGGATCAGTATTTT.

The chain carries TRBV5-6 and TRBJ1-2; D gene uncertain. This CDR3 spans 14 amino acids. Germline CDR1 and CDR2: SGHDT and YYEEEE. V gave up 0 bases and J gave up 4 bases, with 10 bases separating them. CDR3 coding DNA: TGTGCCAGCAGCTTGGGGCGCATGGGCTATGGCTACACCTTC. It translates to CASSLGRMGYGYTF.

Note on this clone: Additional DNA sequences in this sample encode the identical CDR3. The chain recombines TRBV6-6 with TRBJ2-7, with no clear D. CDR1 and CDR2 (germline): MNHNY, SVGAGI (reference sequence). Deletions cut 5 bases from V and 0 bases from J, with 11 bases between. The CDR3 runs to 14 residues. Written as DNA, the CDR3 is TGTGCCAGCAGTCCCGGGTTTAGCTCCTACGAGCAGTACTTC. Amino acids: CASSPGFSSYEQYF.

The chain carries TRBV5-1 and TRBJ2-2, with 10 bases matching TRBD1. The V gene's germline CDR1 is SGHRS and CDR2 YFSETQ. The J segment lost 0 bases and the V segment lost 3 bases, leaving 8 bases of the junction unmatched. CDR3 length: 18 residues. In nucleotides, the CDR3 is TGCGCCAGCAGCTGGGACAGGGGTACCCTTGCGAACACCGGGGAGCTGTTTTTT. It encodes CASSWDRGTLANTGELFF.

This sequence joins TRBV7-9 and TRBJ1-6, with TRBD1 identical over 7 bases. V lost 5 bases, J lost 9 bases, and 13 bases stayed unmatched. The CDR3 contains 16 residues. Germline V CDR1 and CDR2: SEHNR, FQNEAQ (reference sequence). The CDR3 protein is CASSQPQGEKGSPLHF. In DNA, the CDR3 is TGTGCCAGCAGCCAACCCCAGGGGGAAAAAGGTTCACCCCTCCACTTT.

J is TRBJ2-4 and V is TRBV2, with TRBD1 identical over 7 bases. Per the germline V gene, CDR1 is SNHLY and CDR2 is FYNNEI. Losses at the gene ends were 4 bases for V and 5 bases for J; bases not matched to a gene: 8. CDR3 size: 15 residues. The CDR3 loop reads CASSALGDRENIQYF. CDR3 nucleotide sequence: TGTGCCAGCAGTGCCCTTGGTGACAGGGAAAACATTCAGTACTTC. Complete variable domain (other parts from reference TRBV2 and TRBJ2-4): EPEVTQTPSHQVTQMGQEVILRCVPISNHLYFYWYRQILGQKVEFLVSFYNNEISEKSEIFDDQFSVERPDGSNFTLKIRSTKLEDSAMYFCASSALGDRENIQYFGAGTRLSVL.

V gene TRBV7-9 combines with J gene TRBJ2-7; 9 bases agree with TRBD1. Germline V gives CDR1 SEHNR, CDR2 FQNEAQ (reference sequence). Unmatched junction bases numbered 11, after V lost 5 bases and J lost 6 bases. The CDR3 has 15 amino acids. CDR3 nucleotides: TGTGCCAGCAGCGAGGGGACAGGGCTGTTGCGCGAGCAGTACTTC. Translating gives CASSEGTGLLREQYF.

About this clone: The sample carries other DNA sequences with the same CDR3. The genes are TRBV30 and TRBJ2-2, with D hard to call. The germline CDR1 and CDR2 sequences are GTSNPN and SVGIG (reference sequence). With 0 bases removed from V and 6 bases from J, the gap between germline ends came to 2 bases. The CDR3 is 11 amino acids. The DNA of the CDR3 is TGTGCCTGGAGTGTCTCCGGGGAGCTGTTTTTT. Amino acid sequence: CAWSVSGELFF. Filled out from reference TRBV30 and TRBJ2-2, the complete variable domain reads SQTIHQWPATLVQPVGSPLSLECTVEGTSNPNLYWYRQAAGRGLQLLFYSVGIGQISSEVPQNLSASRPQDRQFILSSKKLLLSDSGFYLCAWSVSGELFFGEGSRLTVL.

This chain connects TRBV7-9 to TRBJ1-2, with D unresolved. Trimming took off 2 bases at V and 5 bases at J, with 15 bases between the two ends. CDR1 SEHNR and CDR2 FQNEAQ come from the germline V gene (reference sequence). CDR3 length: 15 residues. This CDR3 is CASSLSGRDGYGYTF. The CDR3 DNA sequence: TGTGCCAGCAGCTTAAGCGGACGGGATGGGTATGGCTACACCTTC.

The chain links TRBV9 to TRBJ2-1; 12 bases are a match to TRBD2. The CDR3 runs 15 residues. J was trimmed by 5 bases and V by 1 base; bases with no gene match: 1. The germline V gene encodes CDR1 SGDLS and CDR2 YYNGEE. The CDR3 bases are TGTGCCAGCAGCGTATGGACTAGCGGGGACAATGAGCAGTTCTTC. Amino acids: CASSVWTSGDNEQFF.

This chain uses TRBV27 with TRBJ2-1; TRBD2 matches 11 bases. With 2 bases clipped from V and 7 bases from J, the junction kept 13 bases outside the gene matches. Germline assignment: CDR1 MNHEY and CDR2 SMNVEV (reference sequence). The CDR3 has 18 residues. The CDR3: CASSLRTSGYESYNEQFF. In DNA form, the CDR3 reads TGTGCCAGCAGTTTAAGGACTAGCGGGTATGAGTCTTATAATGAGCAGTTCTTC.

This clone was found once. The same CDR3 can be traced to other DNA sequences in this sample. The J gene is TRBJ2-7, the V gene TRBV6-1; D is ambiguous. CDR1 and CDR2 from the germline V gene are MNHNS and SASEGT. Trimming removed 1 base from V and 0 bases from J, with 4 bases in between. This CDR3 has 13 residues. The CDR3: CASSEGLSYEQYF. The DNA of the CDR3 is TGTGCCAGCAGTGAAGGTCTCTCCTACGAGCAGTACTTC.

V and J are TRBV19 and TRBJ2-7, with 9 bases that match TRBD1. This CDR3 region has 13 residues. The germline CDR1 and CDR2 sequences are LNHDA and SQIVND (reference sequence). The trim removed 5 bases at V and 6 bases at J, leaving 5 bases unmatched. The CDR3 DNA follows: TGTGCCAGTAGTCTTGACAGGGGGGGCGAGCAGTACTTC. Its translation is CASSLDRGGEQYF.

The chain employs TRBV27 and TRBJ1-4; 10 positions agree with TRBD1. The germline CDR1 and CDR2 sequences are MNHEY and SMNVEV (reference sequence). The CDR3 is made up of 15 amino acids. V shed 6 bases and J 6 bases; nucleotides not matched to a gene: 7. The CDR3 loop is CASSQIGTGDEKLFF. In DNA, the CDR3 is TGTGCCAGCAGCCAGATCGGGACAGGGGATGAAAAACTGTTTTTT.